This TCR beta chain was identified during a study of blood T cells in healthy people across ages. PCR was performed a second time for roughly 7 to 11 cycles using a sample-barcoded 5' primer and a J-beta primer mix. TCRdb reanalysed the 5' RACE reads using MiXCR and keeps one entry per CDR3 protein. The table lists more than 800,000 distinct CDR3 sequences, 45% of them singletons. The CDR3 consists of 12 residues. Trimming removed 3 bases at V and 9 bases at J, with 11 bases between. A word on this clonotype: Its target is not known.

Study conclusions and caveats: Older individuals had lower TCR beta diversity per million T cells (the decline was roughly linear).

This clonotype was sampled from a woman in her fifties or sixties in good health. Sample: blood. The V gene is TRBV12-3 or TRBV12-4, the J gene TRBJ1-1; no clear D. The CDR3 loop is CASSFSGQQAFF. The CDR3 DNA reads as TGTGCCAGCAGTTTTTCGGGCCAACAAGCTTTCTTT.